This entry concerns a single T cell receptor beta chain. Its antigen remains unidentified. These data belong to a study of a mutant IDH1 vaccine in newly diagnosed glioma. Study in general: Treated patients, roughly 62% male and about 38% female, averaged about 42 years of age. Before enrollment, patients got radiotherapy alone, temozolomide alone, or mostly the combination.

Time point meaning: baseline, week 1 (first vaccination visit). As to treatment: pre-vaccination baseline after standard-of-care therapy. CDR3 length equals 16 residues. V was shortened by 2 bases and J by 1 base, with 12 bases between the two germline ends. Germline loops: CDR1 KGHSH, CDR2 LQKENI. Profiling relied on immunoSEQ multiplex PCR, and the TCRdb table lists in-frame clones only, not all of them. The profile shows about 54,000 clones, 70% to 90% of them singletons. Study-wide results and caveats: Among all patients, vaccine-induced immune responses occurred in roughly 93%. With respect to changes in top peripheral T cell clonotypes, pseudoprogression seemed unrelated.

The sequence came from a man aged 18-30 years with glioma. Specimen: PBMCs, collected from a glioma patient treated with radiotherapy, temozolomide or both. The chain links TRBV18 to TRBJ1-5, with no clear D. DNA of the CDR3: TGTGCCAGCTCACCAAACCGGGGTCGGAGCAATCAGCCCCAGCATTTT. Its protein product is CASSPNRGRSNQPQHF.